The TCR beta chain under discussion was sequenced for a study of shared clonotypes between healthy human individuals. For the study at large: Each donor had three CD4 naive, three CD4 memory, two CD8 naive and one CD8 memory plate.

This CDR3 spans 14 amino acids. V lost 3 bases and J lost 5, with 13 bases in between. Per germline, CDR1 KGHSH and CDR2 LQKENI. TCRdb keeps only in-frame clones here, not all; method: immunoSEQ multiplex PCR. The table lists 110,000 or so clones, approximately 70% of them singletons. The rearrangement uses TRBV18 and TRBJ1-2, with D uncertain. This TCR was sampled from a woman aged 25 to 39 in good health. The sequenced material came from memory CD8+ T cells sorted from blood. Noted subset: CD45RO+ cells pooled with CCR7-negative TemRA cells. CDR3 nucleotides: TGTGCCAGCTCACCGACCGCCCGGATATATGGCTACACCTTC. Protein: CASSPTARIYGYTF.